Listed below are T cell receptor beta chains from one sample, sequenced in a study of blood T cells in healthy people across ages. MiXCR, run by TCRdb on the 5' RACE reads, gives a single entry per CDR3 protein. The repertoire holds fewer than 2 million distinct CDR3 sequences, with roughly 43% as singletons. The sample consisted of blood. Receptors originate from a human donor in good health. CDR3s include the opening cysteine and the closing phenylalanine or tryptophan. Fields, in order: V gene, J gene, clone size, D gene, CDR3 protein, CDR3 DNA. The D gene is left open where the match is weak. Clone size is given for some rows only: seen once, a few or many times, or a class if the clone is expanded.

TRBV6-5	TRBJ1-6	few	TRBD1	CASSSLGQLGPLHF	TGTGCCAGCAGTTCTCTGGGACAGTTGGGTCCCCTCCACTTT
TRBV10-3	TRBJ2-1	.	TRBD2	CAISGKAGDFYNEQFF	TGTGCCATCAGTGGTAAAGCGGGGGATTTCTACAATGAGCAGTTCTTC
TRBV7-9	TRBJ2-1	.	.	CASSLAPISGLTYNEQFF	TGTGCCAGCAGCTTAGCGCCGATATCCGGATTAACCTACAATGAGCAGTTCTTC
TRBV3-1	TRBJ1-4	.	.	CASSQDTLREYEKLFF	TGTGCCAGCAGCCAAGATACTTTGAGGGAATATGAAAAACTGTTTTTT
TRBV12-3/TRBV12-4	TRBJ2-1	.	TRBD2	CTSGLAAYNEQFF	TGTACCAGCGGACTAGCGGCCTACAATGAGCAGTTCTTC
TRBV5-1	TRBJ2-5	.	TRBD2	CASSLGGTSISGGETQYF	TGCGCCAGCAGCTTGGGGGGGACCTCGATTAGCGGGGGAGAGACCCAGTACTTC
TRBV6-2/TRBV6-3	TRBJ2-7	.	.	CATTDAGPTYEQYF	TGTGCCACCACCGACGCGGGACCCACCTACGAGCAGTACTTC
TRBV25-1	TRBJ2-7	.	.	CASRAGQCLCEQYF	TGTGCCAGCAGGGCGGGACAGTGTTTATGCGAGCAGTACTTC
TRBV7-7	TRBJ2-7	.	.	CASSPREGNEQYF	TGTGCTAGCAGCCCACGTGAGGGAAACGAGCAGTACTTC
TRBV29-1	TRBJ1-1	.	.	CTVGPPTEAFF	TGCACCGTGGGTCCCCCGACGGAAGCTTTCTTT
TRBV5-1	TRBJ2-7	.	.	CASSLAGGQPAYEQYF	TGCGCCAGCAGCTTGGCCGGGGGACAGCCAGCCTACGAGCAGTACTTC
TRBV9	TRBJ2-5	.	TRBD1	CASSVGTGGGLETQYF	TGTGCCAGCAGCGTGGGGACAGGGGGCGGACTGGAGACCCAGTACTTC
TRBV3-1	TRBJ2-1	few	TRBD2	CASSQASGGPYNEQFF	TGTGCCAGCAGCCAAGCAAGCGGGGGCCCATACAATGAGCAGTTCTTC